The sequence of this T cell receptor (beta chain) was determined in a study of T cell responses to AZD1222 COVID-19 vaccine. V lost 4 bases, J lost 2 bases, and 12 bases lay in between. CDR3 size: 15 residues. CDR1 is SGHTA, CDR2 FQGNSA, per germline. This clone was observed once. Only in-frame clones appear in the TCRdb table, and some are missing; sequencing was by immunoSEQ multiplex PCR. The profile covers tens of thousands of clones, with 70% to 90% appearing a single time and approximately 12% taken by the ten largest. The input for sequencing was peripheral blood, taken on day 0 of AZD1222 vaccination. This rearrangement joins TRBV7-2 to TRBJ2-1; TRBD1 is a possible D gene (6 bases). The receptor's source is an adult in good health. The DNA for the CDR3 is TGTGCCAGCAGCTGGGGCAGGGGACCCTACAATGAGCAGTTCTTC. The encoded protein is CASSWGRGPYNEQFF.